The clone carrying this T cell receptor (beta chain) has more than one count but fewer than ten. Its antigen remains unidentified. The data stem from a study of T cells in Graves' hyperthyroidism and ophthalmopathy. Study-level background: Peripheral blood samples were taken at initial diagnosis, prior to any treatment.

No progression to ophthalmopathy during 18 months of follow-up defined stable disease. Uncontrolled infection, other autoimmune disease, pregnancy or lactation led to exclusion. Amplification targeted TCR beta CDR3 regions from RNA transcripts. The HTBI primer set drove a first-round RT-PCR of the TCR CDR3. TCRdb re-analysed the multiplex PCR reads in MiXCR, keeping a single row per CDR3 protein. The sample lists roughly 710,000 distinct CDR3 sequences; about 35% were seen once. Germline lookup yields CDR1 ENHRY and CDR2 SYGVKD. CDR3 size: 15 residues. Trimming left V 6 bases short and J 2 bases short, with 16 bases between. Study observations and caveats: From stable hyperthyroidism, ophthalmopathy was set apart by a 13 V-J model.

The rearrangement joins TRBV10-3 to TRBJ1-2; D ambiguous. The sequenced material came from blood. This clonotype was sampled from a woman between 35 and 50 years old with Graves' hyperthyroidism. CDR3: CAISHGSDVNYGYTF. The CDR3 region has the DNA TGTGCCATCAGCCACGGATCGGACGTAAACTATGGCTACACCTTC.